The clone carrying this TCR beta chain showed up just a few times. Its antigen is unidentified. With V trimmed by 4 bases and J by 8 bases, 6 bases remained unmatched. This CDR3 spans 14 amino acids. Germline CDR1 reads DFQATT; CDR2 reads SNEGSKA (reference sequence). Methods described previously were used for bulk TCR libraries, and listed TCR primers were applied. TCRdb analysed the PCR reads with MiXCR anew, one entry per CDR3 protein. The sample lists nearly 650,000 distinct CDR3 sequences, about 25% seen once, with 0.75% to 0.8% in the top ten. This entry is derived from a study of molecular identifiers for immune sequencing clone quantification. Study results and caveats: Spike-in Jurkat TCR RNA from a single cell reportedly registered among approximately 900,000 naive cells. In naive cells, clones above 20 RNA copies held under 1% of molecules, whereas in effector cells they held over 99%.

The V call is TRBV20-1, the J call TRBJ1-4; 11 bases map to TRBD1. The sample was naive CD8+ T cells from blood, with Jurkat cell RNA spiked in. Subset given: FACS-sorted CD8+CD4-CCR7+CD45RA+ naive T cells. This receptor was identified in a human donor in good health. Some libraries in this study had Jurkat cell RNA spiked in. This chain's CDR3 is CSAKRTGGLEKLFF. CDR3 DNA: TGCAGTGCTAAACGGACAGGGGGCTTGGAAAAACTGTTTTTT.